What follows describes a single TCR beta chain. As yet, its antigen is unknown. Amplification targeted TCR beta CDR3 regions from RNA transcripts. First-round RT-PCR of the TCR CDR3 relied on the HTBI primer set. TCRdb called the multiplex PCR reads again in MiXCR, with one record for every CDR3 protein. The sample includes hundreds of thousands of distinct CDR3 sequences, around 15% seen only once; the top ten take roughly 10%. The CDR3 has 14 amino acids. From germline, CDR1 is SQVTM and CDR2 ANQGSEA. The germline V and J ends were trimmed by 0 bases and 8 bases, with 16 bases remaining between them. The data originate from a study of T cells in Graves' hyperthyroidism and ophthalmopathy. Study-wide points: From stable hyperthyroidism, ophthalmopathy was set apart by a 13 V-J model. Among thyroid clonotypes expanded above 0.001, most also appeared in blood.

Subjects aged 18 to 65 presented with newly diagnosed hyperthyroidism of less than 2 months' duration. PBMCs were obtained from about 10 ml fresh peripheral blood. The receptor's source is a woman aged 18-30 years with Graves' hyperthyroidism. The gene calls are TRBV29-1 and TRBJ1-2; D is unresolved. Sequenced material: blood. The CDR3 reads CSVEDRGEMRGYTF. CDR3 nucleotides: TGCAGCGTTGAAGATCGGGGTGAGATGCGCGGCTACACCTTC.